These T cell receptor beta chains were read from a single sample in a study of tumor-infiltrating lymphocytes in primary liver carcinoma. One entry per CDR3 protein, called by TCRdb with MiXCR from the multiplex PCR reads. Of a few hundred thousand distinct CDR3 sequences listed, more than 55% are singletons. Specimen: peripheral blood. These receptors all come from a woman in her thirties with primary liver carcinoma and hepatitis B virus infection. CDR3s include the opening cysteine and the closing phenylalanine or tryptophan. The D gene is left open where the match is weak. Clone size is given for some rows only: seen once, a few or many times, or a class if the clone is expanded.

TRBV5-1	TRBJ1-1	-	-	CAGSFDRTEAFF	TGCGCCGGCAGCTTTGACAGAACTGAAGCTTTCTTT
TRBV6-2/TRBV6-3	TRBJ1-5	many	-	CASRPPGDGQPQHF	TGTGCCAGCAGGCCCCCCGGTGACGGTCAGCCCCAGCATTTT
TRBV6-1	TRBJ2-7	-	-	CASSELPGQLSYEQYF	TGTGCCAGCAGTGAACTGCCAGGACAGTTGTCCTACGAGCAGTACTTC
TRBV6-6	TRBJ2-7	-	-	CASSTPVECRGEQYF	TGTGCCAGCAGTACCCCCGTGGAATGTAGGGGCGAGCAGTACTTC
TRBV29-1	TRBJ1-1	-	-	CNVRGGIEAFF	TGCAACGTGAGGGGAGGGATTGAAGCTTTCTTT
TRBV5-5	TRBJ2-2	-	-	CASSLSGGGELFF	TGTGCCAGCAGCTTGAGTGGAGGCGGGGAGCTGTTTTTT
TRBV11-2	TRBJ1-6	-	-	CASSPKGTDLSSYNSPLHF	TGTGCCAGCAGCCCAAAAGGGACTGATCTTAGCTCCTATAATTCACCCCTCCACTTT
TRBV12-3/TRBV12-4	TRBJ2-7	-	-	CASSHSGTRAREQYF	TGTGCCAGCAGTCACTCCGGGACAAGGGCACGGGAGCAGTACTTC
TRBV11-2	TRBJ1-4	many	TRBD1	CASSGPGQANEKLFF	TGTGCCAGCAGCGGGCCGGGACAGGCGAACGAAAAACTGTTTTTT
TRBV5-4	TRBJ2-5	few	TRBD1	CASSVQTGTGREAQYF	TGTGCCAGCAGCGTACAAACTGGGACAGGGAGAGAGGCCCAGTACTTC
TRBV6-1	TRBJ2-5	-	TRBD1	CTSRGQGQPSETQYF	TGTACTAGCAGAGGACAGGGGCAACCCTCGGAGACCCAGTACTTC
TRBV7-8	TRBJ2-1	-	-	CATSSVRGWEQFF	TGTGCCACCAGCTCGGTTAGGGGTTGGGAGCAGTTCTTC
TRBV5-4	TRBJ1-2	many	-	CASSFGGAEDYGYTF	TGTGCCAGCAGCTTCGGGGGAGCAGAAGATTATGGCTACACCTTC
TRBV6-5	TRBJ2-3	few	-	CASSGLSTDTQYF	TGTGCCAGCAGCGGATTAAGCACAGATACGCAGTATTTT
TRBV7-8	TRBJ2-5	few	-	CASSFALAKETQYF	TGTGCCAGCAGCTTCGCTCTAGCAAAAGAGACCCAGTACTTC
TRBV6-6	TRBJ2-2	-	-	CATTGAGGTSGELFF	TGTGCCACAACCGGGGCAGGGGGTACAAGCGGGGAGCTGTTTTTC
TRBV6-5	TRBJ1-1	-	-	CASSYLDMNIEAFF	TGCGCCAGCAGTTACTTGGATATGAACATTGAAGCTTTCTTT
TRBV10-3	TRBJ2-3	once	-	CAISPATVTDTQYF	TGTGCCATCAGTCCGGCGACAGTGACAGATACGCAGTATTTT
TRBV29-1	TRBJ2-7	many	-	CSAGGTGPYEQYF	TGCAGCGCCGGCGGGACGGGACCCTACGAGCAGTACTTC
TRBV11-1	TRBJ2-3	many	-	CASSELRSVDTQYF	TGTGCCAGCAGCGAACTCCGGAGCGTAGATACGCAGTATTTT
TRBV11-2	TRBJ2-1	once	-	CVSSSPASINEQFF	TGTGTCAGCAGCTCCCCAGCCAGTATCAATGAGCAGTTCTTC
TRBV6-1	TRBJ2-1	few	TRBD2	CASRERTSGVRNEQFF	TGTGCCAGCAGAGAGAGGACTAGCGGCGTACGGAATGAGCAGTTCTTC
TRBV12-3/TRBV12-4	TRBJ2-7	few	TRBD2	CASGQRTSGGYEQYF	TGTGCCAGCGGACAGAGGACTAGCGGGGGCTACGAGCAGTACTTC
TRBV4-1	TRBJ1-1	-	-	CASSQDWIENTEAFF	TGCGCTAGCAGCCAGGATTGGATAGAGAACACTGAAGCTTTCTTT
TRBV11-3	TRBJ2-2	once	-	CASNSTGTGELFF	TGTGCCAGCAACTCTACAGGGACCGGGGAGCTGTTTTTT
TRBV4-2	TRBJ2-7	-	-	CVSSQEHYSGEQYF	TGTGTCAGCAGCCAAGAACACTACAGCGGCGAGCAGTACTTC
TRBV11-3	TRBJ2-5	many	TRBD1	CASSSSRQGIETQYF	TGTGCCAGCAGTTCTAGCCGACAGGGCATAGAGACCCAGTACTTC
TRBV28	TRBJ2-2	-	-	CASLRGNTGELFF	TGTGCCAGCCTCAGGGGTAACACCGGGGAGCTGTTTTTT
TRBV6-2/TRBV6-3	TRBJ2-2	many	-	CASSWRLGAGELFF	TGTGCCAGCAGTTGGCGACTAGGCGCCGGGGAGCTGTTTTTT
TRBV7-2	TRBJ2-7	-	-	CASSLVRTLRYEQYF	TGTGCCAGCAGCTTAGTGCGGACTCTCCGCTACGAGCAGTACTTC
TRBV28	TRBJ2-7	-	TRBD1	CVSIGQGAGSYEQYF	TGTGTCAGCATCGGACAGGGGGCTGGCTCCTACGAGCAGTACTTC
TRBV11-3	TRBJ1-2	-	-	CTSTSSAGGYTYGYTF	TGTACCAGCACATCCTCGGCCGGGGGATACACCTATGGTTACACCTTC
TRBV6-2/TRBV6-3	TRBJ2-2	-	-	CASSKNSGLLDRELFF	TGTGCCAGCAGTAAGAATTCGGGTCTTCTTGACAGGGAGCTGTTTTTT
TRBV6-5	TRBJ2-1	few	-	CALEAGSYNEQFF	TGTGCTTTAGAGGCAGGATCCTACAATGAGCAGTTCTTC
TRBV6-5	TRBJ2-2	-	-	CASSSLRAGTGELFF	TGTGCCAGCAGTTCTCTGCGGGCGGGCACCGGGGAGCTGTTTTTT
TRBV4-2	TRBJ2-1	few	-	CASSQGTQLYNEQFF	TGTGCCAGCAGCCAAGGGACACAGCTGTACAATGAGCAGTTCTTC
TRBV11-3	TRBJ2-1	once	TRBD2	CASNLGGLAGGSKQFF	TGTGCCAGCAACTTAGGGGGCTTAGCGGGAGGAAGTAAGCAGTTCTTC
TRBV5-4	TRBJ2-2	few	-	CASTLVPGRELFF	TGTGCCAGCACCTTGGTTCCAGGAAGGGAGCTGTTTTTT
TRBV11-3	TRBJ1-6	-	TRBD1	CASSEQTGGGSPLHF	TGTGCCAGCAGCGAGCAGACAGGGGGGGGTTCACCCCTCCACTTT
TRBV7-8	TRBJ2-7	-	TRBD2	CASSPGTSGYSSYEQYF	TGTGCCAGCAGCCCGGGGACTAGCGGGTACTCTTCCTACGAGCAGTACTTC
TRBV4-1	TRBJ2-6	-	-	CASSQVHRHHGANVLTF	TGCGCCAGCAGCCAAGTCCACAGGCATCATGGGGCCAACGTCCTGACTTTC
TRBV6-1	TRBJ2-4	many	-	CATCGRRVLVAKNIQYF	TGTGCCACTTGTGGGCGGAGGGTCCTGGTAGCCAAAAACATTCAGTACTTC
TRBV4-3	TRBJ2-1	once	-	CTSSQGAGSSYNEQFF	TGCACTAGCAGCCAAGGTGCGGGAAGCTCCTACAATGAGCAGTTCTTC
TRBV5-8	TRBJ2-1	-	TRBD1	CAGGGSRDRTYNEQFF	TGTGCCGGCGGCGGGTCCCGGGACAGGACCTACAATGAGCAGTTCTTC
TRBV2	TRBJ1-1	-	-	CASSPILPGTEAFF	TGTGCCAGCAGCCCGATACTACCAGGCACTGAAGCTTTCTTT
TRBV6-1	TRBJ2-1	-	TRBD2	CDSSEGTSFFNEQFF	TGTGACAGCAGTGAAGGGACTAGTTTTTTCAATGAGCAGTTCTTC
TRBV29-1	TRBJ2-1	-	TRBD2	CSVVGWEGRAFF	TGCAGCGTCGTGGGGTGGGAGGGTCGAGCGTTCTTC
TRBV7-9	TRBJ1-1	once	-	CASSLGQVWDTEAFF	TGTGCCAGCAGCTTAGGACAGGTATGGGACACTGAAGCTTTCTTT
TRBV11-2	TRBJ2-1	few	-	CTSTRRGEDEQFF	TGTACCAGCACTCGGAGGGGCGAGGATGAGCAGTTCTTC
TRBV11-3	TRBJ1-1	-	-	CASSFESSTEAFF	TGTGCCAGCAGCTTCGAATCGAGCACTGAAGCTTTCTTT
TRBV6-1	TRBJ2-3	-	TRBD2	CASTFQRGSSDTQYF	TGTGCCAGCACATTCCAGCGGGGATCCTCAGATACGCAGTATTTT
TRBV5-1	TRBJ2-1	-	-	CASNSGAVNDEQFF	TGCGCCAGCAACTCAGGGGCCGTTAACGATGAGCAGTTCTTC
TRBV6-5	TRBJ2-1	-	TRBD2	CASSYSVVGSGRTRSYNEQFF	TGTGCCAGCAGTTACTCCGTTGTGGGTAGCGGGAGGACCCGCTCCTACAATGAGCAGTTCTTC
TRBV28	TRBJ2-6	-	TRBD1	CASSSPGQEFGGANVLTF	TGTGCCAGCAGTTCCCCGGGACAGGAGTTCGGAGGGGCCAACGTCCTGACTTTC
TRBV4-3	TRBJ2-1	-	TRBD2	CASSQESSGYNEQFF	TGCGCCAGCAGCCAAGAGTCTAGCGGCTACAATGAGCAGTTCTTC
TRBV11-2	TRBJ2-3	-	-	CASGLLSRQYF	TGTGCCAGCGGCTTACTGTCCAGGCAGTATTTT
TRBV5-6	TRBJ2-5	few	-	CASSLDTETQYF	TGTGCCAGCAGCTTGGATACAGAGACCCAGTACTTC